This TCR beta chain was recovered during a study of blood T cell repertoires in COVID-19. Whole-study context: Some COVID-19 samples were acute and others convalescent; all came from the United States, Italy and Spain. T cells, B-cell-depleted T cells, or PBMCs provided the cDNA or gDNA that served as material.

In the study's own analysis: Counts of nucleated cells, estimated from reference gene primer amplification, were obtained. This table comes from immunoSEQ multiplex PCR, and its TCRdb copy is limited to in-frame clones, with some not included. V, J and clone size derive from that table, while D and trimming were established from the DNA sequence. The table has about 160,000 clones, over 70% seen once; the top ten hold approximately 2.6%. CDR1 is LNHDA and CDR2 is SQIVND in the germline V gene (reference sequence). This CDR3 has 13 residues. The V end lost 5 bases, the J end lost 1 base, and 9 bases lay between the germline ends.

The genes are TRBV19 and TRBJ2-7; no definite D call. The TCR comes from a man in his 70s with acute or convalescent COVID-19. The specimen sequenced was peripheral blood. The DNA of the CDR3 is TGTGCCAGTAGTCTGACACAGTCCTACGAGCAGTACTTC. Amino acid sequence: CASSLTQSYEQYF.